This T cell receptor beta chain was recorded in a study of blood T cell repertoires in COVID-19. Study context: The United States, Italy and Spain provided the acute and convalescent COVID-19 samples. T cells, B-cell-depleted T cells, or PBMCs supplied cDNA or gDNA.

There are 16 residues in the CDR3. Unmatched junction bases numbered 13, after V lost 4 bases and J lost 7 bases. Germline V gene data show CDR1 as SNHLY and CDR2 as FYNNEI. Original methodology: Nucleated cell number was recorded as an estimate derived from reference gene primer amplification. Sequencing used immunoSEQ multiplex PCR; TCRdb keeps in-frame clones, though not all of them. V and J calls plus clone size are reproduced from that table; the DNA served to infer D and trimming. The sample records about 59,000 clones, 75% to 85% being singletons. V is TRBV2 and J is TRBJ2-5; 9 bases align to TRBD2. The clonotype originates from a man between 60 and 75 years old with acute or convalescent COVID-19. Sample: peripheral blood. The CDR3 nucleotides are TGTGCCAGCAGTGGGTATGGCGGGGGGGTCCCTCGGACCCAGTACTTC. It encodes CASSGYGGGVPRTQYF.